Listed here are 8 T cell receptor beta chains from one sample, sequenced in a study of CD8+ T cells in alopecia areata. Extracted from the samples, RNA was reverse transcribed into cDNA to serve as the sequencing template. The assay was immunoSEQ multiplex PCR, and TCRdb's table has in-frame clones only and misses some. This table holds roughly 4,200 clones, 68% found once. Sequenced: skin. These receptors were collected from a human donor in good health.

The chain joins TRBV29-1 to TRBJ2-5, with 9 bases aligning to TRBD1. The assigned J gene may be wrong: the sequence end matches TRBJ2-7 better. Germline V gene sequence: CDR1 SQVTM, CDR2 ANQGSEA. This CDR3 is 15 amino acids long. CDR3 DNA: TGCAGCGTTGTTTTCCGGGACAGGGCAAACTACGAGCAGTACTTC. This gives the protein CSVVFRDRANYEQYF.

The V and J genes are TRBV10-2 and TRBJ1-1; the D is unclear. Looked up from germline, CDR1 is WSHSY and CDR2 is SAAADI. The CDR3 covers 15 residues. V lost 4 bases to trimming and J lost 3 bases, with 15 bases between them. This CDR3 reads CASSGAWGVDTEAFF. CDR3 bases: TGCGCCAGCAGTGGAGCGTGGGGTGTCGACACTGAAGCTTTCTTT.

The V and J genes are TRBV29-1 and TRBJ1-2; 7 bases are a match to TRBD1. The germline gives CDR1 SQVTM, CDR2 ANQGSEA. Trimming cost V 8 bases and J 4 bases; bases outside gene matches: 10. This CDR3 has 13 amino acids. In DNA, the CDR3 is TGCAGCTTCCGCAGGGGGGCAGGCTATGGCTACACCTTC. Amino acids: CSFRRGAGYGYTF.

This chain uses TRBV14 with TRBJ1-1; 11 positions agree with TRBD1. V was pared by 4 bases and J by 2 bases, with 6 bases of the junction left unmatched. This CDR3 is built from 16 residues. Germline-derived CDR1 and CDR2 are SGHDN and FVKESK. The CDR3 sequence: CASSPRTGGSNTEAFF. The CDR3, as DNA: TGTGCCAGCAGCCCCAGGACAGGGGGCTCTAACACTGAAGCTTTCTTT.

The V gene is TRBV19, the J gene TRBJ2-7, with 7 bases aligning to TRBD1. Per germline, CDR1 LNHDA and CDR2 SQIVND (reference sequence). The CDR3 extends over 11 amino acids. Written as DNA, the CDR3 is TGTGCTACAGGGGACTCCTACGAGCAGTACTTC. Amino acid sequence: CATGDSYEQYF. Based on the CDR3 plus reference TRBV19 and TRBJ2-7, the full variable domain is DGGITQSPKYLFRKEGQNVTLSCEQNLNHDAMYWYRQDPGQGLRLIYYSQIVNDFQKGDIAEGYSVSREKKESFPLTVTSAQKNPTAFYLCATGDSYEQYFGPGTRLTVT.

The chain links TRBV7-3 to TRBJ2-7, with D unresolved. In germline, CDR1 is SGHTA, CDR2 FQGTGA. The CDR3 sequence is 12 residues long. The ends were cut back, 2 bases at V and 5 bases at J, with 7 bases in the middle. The CDR3 sequence is CASSLEVNEQYF. The CDR3 DNA reads TGTGCCAGCAGCTTAGAAGTCAACGAGCAGTACTTC. The entire variable domain, with the rest obtained from reference TRBV7-3 and TRBJ2-7, is as follows: GAGVSQTPSNKVTEKGKYVELRCDPISGHTALYWYRQSLGQGPEFLIYFQGTGAADDSGLPNDRFFAVRPEGSVSTLKIQRTERGDSAVYLCASSLEVNEQYFGPGTRLTVT.

V is TRBV2 and J is TRBJ1-5, with TRBD1 matching 10 bases. With V trimmed by 3 bases and J by 11 bases, 4 bases remained unmatched. The CDR3 contains 13 residues. The V gene's germline CDR1 is SNHLY and CDR2 FYNNEI. DNA for the CDR3: TGTGCCAGCAGTGACTTTGGGACAGGGGCCCAGCATTTT. This encodes CASSDFGTGAQHF.

V usage is TRBV5-1 and J usage is TRBJ1-1, with D uncertain. This CDR3 is built from 13 residues. Germline loops: CDR1 SGHRS, CDR2 YFSETQ. V gave up 4 bases and J gave up 0 bases, with 7 bases separating them. CDR3: CASSPAVNTEAFF. As DNA, the CDR3 is TGCGCCAGCAGCCCGGCGGTGAACACTGAAGCTTTCTTT.